A single T cell receptor beta chain is shown here with its context. Its cognate antigen is unknown. The CDR3 sequence is 15 residues long. The germline V gene encodes CDR1 SGHNT and CDR2 YYREEE (reference sequence). Trimming left V 4 bases short and J 6 bases short, with 19 bases between. The sample originates from a study of cytomegalovirus exposure and HLA in healthy donors. A multiplex PCR was run with 60 Vbeta primers and 13 Jbeta primers. Some clones are missing from TCRdb's copy, which holds only in-frame ones; the method was immunoSEQ multiplex PCR. The sample carries about 140,000 clones, around 72% recorded once. General study points: Follow-up analysis later connected one missense variant in DCLRE1C with trimming of TCR beta V- and J-genes. According to a later analysis, most TCR beta chains associated with CMV appeared HLA-restricted. Sequence variants that were highly shared formed a cluster that was likely a sequencing artifact. In an earlier analysis, about 87% or about 30%: the productive usage of most TCR beta V segments.

The chain combines TRBV5-4 with TRBJ2-5; D possibly corresponds to TRBD2 (6 bases). Input material: PBMCs. This sequence originates from a man aged 40-50 years in good health and CMV-seronegative. Written as DNA, the CDR3 is TGTGCCAGCAGCCATGAACGGGAGACAGCGCAGACCCAGTACTTC. Its protein product is CASSHERETAQTQYF.